This T cell receptor beta chain emerged from a study of response to subunit inactivated influenza vaccine. As to this clonotype: Its antigen is undetermined.

The study, taken as a whole, reports: That few new T cells are recruited by each seasonal influenza vaccination was the authors' suggestion.

TCRdb re-analysed the RT-PCR reads in MiXCR, keeping a single row per CDR3 protein. The table lists 600,000 to 850,000 distinct CDR3 sequences, 14% of them singletons. Trimming took off 1 base at V and 0 bases at J, with 9 bases between the two ends. The CDR3 has 15 amino acids. Germline V CDR1 and CDR2: MGHRA, YSYEKL. V and J are TRBV4-1 and TRBJ1-1, with D possibly being TRBD1 (5 bases). The specimen comprised PBMCs from blood, sampled 14 to 15 days before vaccination. This clonotype originated in a man in his fifties or sixties who received an inactivated influenza vaccine. As DNA, the CDR3 is TGCGCCAGCAGCCAAGCCGCGACAGTGAACACTGAAGCTTTCTTT. Its translation is CASSQAATVNTEAFF.